One sample yielded the 8 T cell receptor beta chains listed below, sequenced in a study of T cell responses to AZD1222 COVID-19 vaccine (dated by TCRdb to the early 2020s). Libraries were constructed by the immunoSEQ multiplex PCR assay. What TCRdb holds here is the immuneACCESS table cut down to in-frame rearrangements. Part of the clones is not present; checked against another copy, under half of the missing clones reflect an unresolved V gene, and the others are unexplained. The sample table contains about 150,000 clones; only one count was recorded for about 87% of them. Jointly, the top ten make up around 3% of the sample. The time point label for this specimen denotes: baseline before first vaccination. The input for sequencing was peripheral blood, taken on day 0 of AZD1222 vaccination. The receptors originated from an adult in good health.

The chain uses TRBV6-5 and TRBJ2-3; 7 bases line up with TRBD2. This CDR3 has 15 residues. Trimming at V came to 2 bases and at J to 1 base, leaving 3 bases not matched to a gene. The germline CDR1 and CDR2 sequences are MNHEY and SVGAGI. Here the CDR3 DNA reads TGTGCCAGCAGTTACGGGAGCGGGGGCACAGATACGCAGTATTTT. Translation: CASSYGSGGTDTQYF.

The CDR3 nucleotides read TGCGCCAGCAGCACTCGACAGGGAGGCACAGATACGCAGTATTTT. Amino acids: CASSTRQGGTDTQYF. The chain links TRBV5-1 to TRBJ2-3; 7 bases fit TRBD1. This CDR3 contains 15 residues. Germline-derived CDR1 and CDR2 are SGHRS and YFSETQ. V lost 4 bases and J lost 1; bases outside the gene matches: 6.

The chain links TRBV7-2 to TRBJ1-2; 7 bases are a match to TRBD1. Germline V gene lookup returns CDR1 SGHTA and CDR2 FQGNSA. The length of the CDR3 is 13 residues. V trimming: 5 bases; J trimming: 4 bases; junction bases outside the gene matches: 4. The CDR3 region has the DNA TGTGCCAGCAGCACGGACAGGCTCTATGGCTACACCTTC. Protein product: CASSTDRLYGYTF.

The chain employs TRBV19 and TRBJ2-5; TRBD2 agrees at 7 bases. The CDR3 runs to 14 residues. With V trimmed by 5 bases and J by 5 bases, 8 bases remained unmatched. CDR1 and CDR2 (germline): LNHDA, SQIVND (reference sequence). CDR3 DNA sequence: TGTGCCAGTAGTCAGTCGGGAGGTACCGAGACCCAGTACTTC. It encodes CASSQSGGTETQYF.

The chain combines TRBV5-1 with TRBJ2-7; TRBD2 is a possible D gene (6 bases). V was shortened by 0 bases and J by 0 bases, with 10 bases between the two germline ends. Germline-derived CDR1 and CDR2 are SGHRS and YFSETQ. The CDR3 has 15 residues. The CDR3 DNA sequence: TGCGCCAGCAGCTTGGGCGGGAAAGACTCCTACGAGCAGTACTTC. Encoded protein: CASSLGGKDSYEQYF.

A few counts support this clone. The chain combines TRBV19 with TRBJ2-5, with a weak D call TRBD2 (6 bases). Germline values: CDR1 LNHDA, CDR2 SQIVND (reference sequence). This CDR3 region has 15 residues. The V end was cut by 2 bases, the J end by 1 base, with 11 bases between. CDR3 region: CASSIRRRGQETQYF. CDR3 bases: TGTGCCAGTAGTATAAGAAGGCGGGGCCAAGAGACCCAGTACTTC.

This chain joins TRBV19 and TRBJ2-7, with a tentative D call TRBD2 (6 bases). The germline V and J ends were trimmed by 1 base and 3 bases, with 16 bases remaining between them. There are 16 residues in the CDR3. Germline V CDR1 and CDR2: LNHDA, SQIVND (reference sequence). In DNA form, the CDR3 reads TGTGCCAGTAGTATAGCCTCGGGACTGCCAAACTACGAGCAGTACTTC. Its translation is CASSIASGLPNYEQYF.

This chain uses TRBV7-8 with TRBJ1-2, with no clear D. Deletions cut 5 bases from V and 2 bases from J, with 6 bases between. The CDR3 spans 12 residues. CDR1 SGHVS and CDR2 FQNEAQ come from the germline V gene. The CDR3 DNA sequence: TGTGCCAGCAGCCCGTCCAACTATGGCTACACCTTC. Its translation is CASSPSNYGYTF.